Below, one T cell receptor (beta chain) is given with its context. Its antigen is unidentified. The data belong to a study of cytomegalovirus exposure and HLA in healthy donors. General study results and limits: Sequencing probably produced one cluster of sequence variants that were highly shared.

CDR1 and CDR2 from the germline V gene are SGDLS and YYNGEE. Trimming cost V 0 bases and J 2 bases, with 14 bases left between them. CDR3 size: 16 residues. The PCR made use of 60 Vbeta and 13 Jbeta primers. Data came from immunoSEQ multiplex PCR; TCRdb stores just in-frame clones and leaves some out. The data hold about 140,000 clones, with 75% to 90% observed a single time. This clonotype was sampled from a female donor in good health and CMV-seronegative. The chain combines TRBV9 with TRBJ2-5, with D tentatively TRBD2 (5 bases). Sequences were obtained from PBMCs. CDR3 in DNA: TGTGCCAGCAGCGTAGGGCCAGCGGCCCAACAAGAGACCCAGTACTTC. The encoded protein is CASSVGPAAQQETQYF.